Below, 18 T cell receptor beta chains from the same sample are listed, as sequenced in a study of blood T cell repertoires in COVID-19. Clones were sequenced by immunoSEQ multiplex PCR, and TCRdb holds only the in-frame ones, with some missing. The table includes under 250,000 clones, 89% detected once. The sequencing input was peripheral blood. These receptors were collected from a man between 60 and 75 years old who had recovered from COVID-19.

V is TRBV5-5 and J is TRBJ2-3, with 7 bases aligning to TRBD2. V trimming: 4 bases; J trimming: 8 bases; junction bases outside the gene matches: 4. The germline V gene encodes CDR1 SGHKS and CDR2 YYEKEE (reference sequence). This CDR3 region has 12 residues. This CDR3 is CASSQWEGTQYF. The CDR3 DNA reads as TGTGCCAGCAGCCAATGGGAGGGTACGCAGTATTTT.

CDR3 residues: CASSISTANQPQHF. The CDR3 region has the DNA TGTGCCAGTAGTATTTCGACTGCGAATCAGCCCCAGCATTTT. This chain joins TRBV19 and TRBJ1-5; D gene unclear. There are 14 residues in the CDR3. V lost 3 bases and J 4 bases, leaving 10 bases between the germline ends. CDR1 is LNHDA, CDR2 SQIVND, per germline (reference sequence).

The chain links TRBV6-1 to TRBJ1-3; no clear D. V lost 3 bases, J lost 1 base, and 7 bases lay in between. Looked up from germline, CDR1 is MNHNS and CDR2 is SASEGT. The CDR3 length is 14 residues. CDR3 in DNA: TGTGCCAGCAGTGAGGCGGGATCTGGAAACACCATATATTTT. Encoded protein: CASSEAGSGNTIYF.

As concerns this clone: Different DNA sequences within this sample yield the same CDR3. The chain employs TRBV6-5 and TRBJ2-7; 11 nucleotides match TRBD1. V trimming: 6 bases; J trimming: 4 bases; junction bases outside the gene matches: 2. The germline V gene has CDR1 MNHEY and CDR2 SVGAGI. The CDR3 is made up of 13 amino acids. CDR3 sequence: CASRGTGGYEQYF. The CDR3 region has the DNA TGTGCCAGCAGGGGGACAGGGGGATACGAGCAGTACTTC.

There are a few counts of this clone. The chain links TRBV28 to TRBJ1-5, with 11 bases matching TRBD1. Losses at the gene ends were 6 bases for V and 6 bases for J; bases not matched to a gene: 10. The CDR3 loop spans 16 amino acids. CDR1 and CDR2 (germline): MDHEN, SYDVKM. CDR3: CASSPTDRGQGQPQHF. CDR3 DNA: TGTGCCAGCAGCCCCACGGACAGGGGGCAGGGTCAGCCCCAGCATTTT. The whole variable domain, remainder taken from reference TRBV28 and TRBJ1-5, is DVKVTQSSRYLVKRTGEKVFLECVQDMDHENMFWYRQDPGLGLRLIYFSYDVKMKEKGDIPEGYSVSREKKERFSLILESASTNQTSMYLCASSPTDRGQGQPQHFGDGTRLSIL.

A note on this clone: The sample contains more than one DNA sequence encoding this CDR3. The rearrangement uses TRBV12-3 or TRBV12-4 and TRBJ1-1; D gene uncertain. The ends were cut back, 3 bases at V and 4 bases at J, with 6 bases in the middle. The CDR3 runs 12 residues. This CDR3 reads CASSFSGTEAFF. Here the CDR3 DNA reads TGTGCCAGCAGTTTTTCCGGCACTGAAGCTTTCTTT.

The chain links TRBV11-2 to TRBJ2-1; a weak D match, TRBD1 (6 bases). This CDR3 comprises 15 residues. Germline CDR1 reads SGHAT; CDR2 reads FQNNGV. Trimming cost V 5 bases and J 7 bases, with 18 bases left between them. The CDR3 coding sequence is TGTGCCAGCAGCCTCAGGGGTGGACGCTCAAATGAGCAGTTCTTC. Protein product: CASSLRGGRSNEQFF.

The chain joins TRBV19 to TRBJ1-1; the match to TRBD1 covers 11 bases. The length of the CDR3 is 15 residues. J lost 8 bases, V lost 7 bases, and 12 bases had no gene match. CDR1 and CDR2 from the germline V gene are LNHDA and SQIVND (reference sequence). The CDR3 region is CASTLGGTGGGEAFF. The CDR3 DNA sequence: TGTGCCAGTACCCTAGGGGGGACAGGGGGAGGCGAAGCTTTCTTT. The whole variable domain, filled in from reference TRBV19 and TRBJ1-1, reads DGGITQSPKYLFRKEGQNVTLSCEQNLNHDAMYWYRQDPGQGLRLIYYSQIVNDFQKGDIAEGYSVSREKKESFPLTVTSAQKNPTAFYLCASTLGGTGGGEAFFGQGTRLTVV.

V and J are TRBV5-1 and TRBJ1-5; 7 nucleotides match TRBD1. The ends lost 1 base at V and 7 bases at J; junction bases unmatched: 8. The CDR3 is 15 residues long. Germline V gene sequence: CDR1 SGHRS, CDR2 YFSETQ. CDR3 amino acids: CASSLRQGPGQPQHF. The DNA of the CDR3 is TGCGCCAGCAGCTTGAGACAGGGCCCCGGGCAGCCCCAGCATTTT. Based on the CDR3 plus reference TRBV5-1 and TRBJ1-5, the full variable domain is KAGVTQTPRYLIKTRGQQVTLSCSPISGHRSVSWYQQTPGQGLQFLFEYFSETQRNKGNFPGRFSGRQFSNSRSEMNVSTLELGDSALYLCASSLRQGPGQPQHFGDGTRLSIL.

This clone occurred a few times. The chain combines TRBV18 with TRBJ2-7; D is unclear. The CDR3 spans 14 residues. The germline V gene has CDR1 KGHSH and CDR2 LQKENI. V was trimmed by 5 bases and J by 6 bases, leaving 17 bases between them. The CDR3 sequence: CASSSTTAKSEQYF. DNA for the CDR3: TGTGCCAGCTCATCGACAACGGCCAAAAGCGAGCAGTACTTC. Using reference TRBV18 and TRBJ2-7 for the parts outside the CDR3, the full variable domain is NAGVMQNPRHLVRRRGQEARLRCSPMKGHSHVYWYRQLPEEGLKFMVYLQKENIIDESGMPKERFSAEFPKEGPSILRIQQVVRGDSAAYFCASSSTTAKSEQYFGPGTRLTVT.

The CDR3 sequence: CASSQDRTGSYEQYF. DNA for the CDR3: TGCGCCAGCAGCCAAGACAGGACTGGTTCCTACGAGCAGTACTTC. The chain links TRBV4-3 to TRBJ2-7; weak D call: TRBD2 (5 bases). The CDR3 runs 15 residues. The germline V gene has CDR1 LGHNA and CDR2 YSLEER. The V end was cut by 0 bases, the J end by 1 base, with 10 bases between.

The rearrangement links TRBV29-1 to TRBJ2-5; TRBD1 agrees at 7 bases. Looked up from germline, CDR1 is SQVTM and CDR2 is ANQGSEA. This CDR3 has 14 residues. Losses at the gene ends were 4 bases for V and 0 bases for J; bases not matched to a gene: 5. The CDR3 here is CSVAGTVYQETQYF. Here the CDR3 DNA reads TGCAGCGTTGCCGGGACAGTGTACCAAGAGACCCAGTACTTC.

This clone showed up just once. V gene TRBV21-1 combines with J gene TRBJ2-7; the table calls TRBD1, which could not be checked here. TRBV21-1 is shown as a pseudogene. This CDR3 region has 15 residues. The CDR3 loop is CASSDRGCGCYEQYF. CDR3 nucleotide sequence: TGTGCCAGCAGCGACAGGGGCTGTGGGTGCTACGAGCAGTACTTC.

This clone occurred once. The CDR3 DNA follows: TGCAGCGTTGTAGGCCCCTCAGGGGGCAGGACCGGGGAGCTGTTTTTT. Its protein is CSVVGPSGGRTGELFF. The gene calls are TRBV29-1 and TRBJ2-2, with 8 bases lining up with TRBD1. The CDR3 is made up of 16 amino acids. Trimming cost V 4 bases and J 5 bases; bases outside gene matches: 12. The V gene's germline CDR1 is SQVTM and CDR2 ANQGSEA.

This sequence joins TRBV29-1 and TRBJ2-1; possibly TRBD2 for D (5 bases). CDR1 SQVTM and CDR2 ANQGSEA come from the germline V gene. CDR3 length: 16 residues. Trimming stripped 4 bases from V and 0 bases from J, with 16 bases between. The DNA for the CDR3 is TGCAGCGTTGTTGGTATGAGAGGGAGCTCCTACAATGAGCAGTTCTTC. As protein: CSVVGMRGSSYNEQFF.

This clone appeared once. The V and J genes are TRBV24-1 and TRBJ2-1; TRBD2 agrees at 8 bases. Germline V CDR1 and CDR2: KGHDR, SFDVKD. The CDR3 is 15 amino acids. Germline trimming cut 1 base from V and 7 bases from J; bases unmatched to any gene: 5. The CDR3 sequence is CATSDFGGGGNEQFF. The CDR3 DNA follows: TGTGCCACCAGTGATTTCGGGGGGGGAGGAAATGAGCAGTTCTTC.

The chain recombines TRBV11-3 with TRBJ2-1, with 9 bases fitting TRBD1. The V gene's germline CDR1 is SGHNT and CDR2 YENEEA. J lost 8 bases, V lost 8 bases, and 13 bases had no gene match. This CDR3 is built from 15 residues. CDR3: CASADQGTGTDEQFF. In DNA form, the CDR3 reads TGTGCCAGCGCAGACCAGGGGACAGGGACGGATGAGCAGTTCTTC.

V gene TRBV2 combines with J gene TRBJ2-3, with 8 positions matching TRBD2. V lost 6 bases to trimming and J lost 2 bases; unmatched junction nucleotides: 4. This CDR3 contains 14 residues. Germline V gives CDR1 SNHLY, CDR2 FYNNEI. The CDR3 DNA is TGTGCCAGCAGCCCGGGACTAGTCACAGATACGCAGTATTTT. It specifies CASSPGLVTDTQYF.